This record covers a single T cell receptor beta chain. The antigen remains unidentified. Sequenced by immunoSEQ multiplex PCR; TCRdb stores in-frame clones only, minus some. The sample contains approximately 56,000 clones, about 85% of which appear only once. The source of the sample is a study of OX40 agonist ivuxolimab in advanced cancers. Turning to the study itself: Patient treatment consisted of intravenous ivuxolimab administration every 2 weeks at 0.01 to 10 mg/kg. Study results and limitations: There were also nonresponders showing low normalized T-cell clonal expansion.

Patients with autoimmune history or systemic immunosuppression were excluded. Blood samples were obtained at baseline, cycle 4 day 1, and cycle 7 day 1. V was pared by 4 bases and J by 5 bases, with 16 bases between. The germline gives CDR1 SGHRS, CDR2 YFSETQ. The CDR3 sequence is 14 residues long. The V call is TRBV5-1, the J call TRBJ2-7; perhaps TRBD1 as D (5 bases). The receptor's source is an adult with an advanced solid tumor such as melanoma, head and neck, liver or kidney cancer. Sequenced material: CD4+ or CD8+ T cells sorted from blood, taken in a trial of the OX40 agonist ivuxolimab. CDR3 protein: CASSPMGLTNEQYF. CDR3 in DNA: TGCGCCAGCAGCCCAATGGGGCTTACAAACGAGCAGTACTTC.